A single sample gave rise to the 7 T cell receptor beta chains below, sequenced in a study of T cells after yellow fever vaccination. TCRdb itself ran the 5' RACE reads through MiXCR, one entry per CDR3 protein. The table has 250,000 to 300,000 distinct CDR3 sequences, 10% to 15% seen once. The input for sequencing was CD4+ T cells sorted from PBMCs, taken 45 days after the yellow fever booster vaccination. Receptors originate from a man aged 25 to 40 who received the YFV17D yellow fever vaccine.

A word on this clonotype: Relative to the germline gene, one junction end is altered; a read error may explain this. This sequence joins TRBV12-3 or TRBV12-4 and TRBJ1-5; possibly TRBD1 for D (6 bases). The CDR3 spans 18 residues. The CDR3 spells CAISLIQGGRVRNQPQHF. For the CDR3, the DNA is TGTGCCATCAGTTTGATACAGGGAGGTCGGGTTAGGAATCAGCCCCAGCATTTT.

This clonotype has only a few counts. The chain combines TRBV4-3 with TRBJ2-1; D remains unclear. The CDR3 runs 17 residues. CDR1 is LGHNA, CDR2 YSLEER, per germline. The ends were cut back, 1 base at V and 1 base at J, with 14 bases in the middle. CDR3 region: CASSQASQALSYNEQFF. The CDR3 nucleotides are TGCGCCAGCAGCCAAGCCTCCCAAGCGCTATCCTACAATGAGCAGTTCTTC.

This chain connects TRBV7-8 to TRBJ2-7, with a tentative D call TRBD1 (5 bases). The germline V gene has CDR1 SGHVS and CDR2 FQNEAQ. CDR3 length: 15 residues. V lost 1 base, J lost 4 bases, and 14 bases lay in between. In DNA, the CDR3 is TGTGCCAGCAGCTTAGAAACAGGTGACGTTTACGAGCAGTACTTC. Translation gives CASSLETGDVYEQYF.

This sequence joins TRBV20-1 and TRBJ2-5; no definite D call. Germline assignment: CDR1 DFQATT and CDR2 SNEGSKA (reference sequence). V was trimmed by 0 bases and J by 5 bases, leaving 7 bases between them. The CDR3 is 12 amino acids. CDR3 nucleotide sequence: TGCAGTGCTAGAGATAGGGCGGAGACCCAGTACTTC. Translating it yields CSARDRAETQYF.

J is TRBJ1-5 and V is TRBV20-1; 7 nucleotides line up with TRBD1. V lost 1 base, J lost 2 bases, and 5 bases stayed unmatched. The CDR3 runs to 15 residues. From germline, CDR1 is DFQATT and CDR2 SNEGSKA (reference sequence). In DNA form, the CDR3 reads TGCAGTGCTAGAGGGGCACAGGGGCGCAATCAGCCCCAGCATTTT. Protein product: CSARGAQGRNQPQHF.

This sequence joins TRBV5-1 and TRBJ2-2; possibly TRBD1 for D (6 bases). CDR1 and CDR2 from the germline V gene are SGHRS and YFSETQ. The CDR3 has 14 residues. V was shortened by 9 bases and J by 9 bases, with 21 bases between the two germline ends. The CDR3 DNA is TGCGCCAACCATTCCGGGACATACATCCGGGAGCTGTTTTTT. Encoded protein: CANHSGTYIRELFF.

This clonotype showed up just a few times. The V gene is TRBV10-3, the J gene TRBJ1-5; 10 bases fit TRBD1. The CDR3 loop spans 16 amino acids. With 2 bases clipped from V and 3 bases from J, the junction kept 4 bases outside the gene matches. From germline, CDR1 is ENHRY and CDR2 SYGVKD. DNA of the CDR3: TGTGCCATCAGTGAGGTAGGGACAGGGGTCAATCAGCCCCAGCATTTT. Translated, it gives CAISEVGTGVNQPQHF.